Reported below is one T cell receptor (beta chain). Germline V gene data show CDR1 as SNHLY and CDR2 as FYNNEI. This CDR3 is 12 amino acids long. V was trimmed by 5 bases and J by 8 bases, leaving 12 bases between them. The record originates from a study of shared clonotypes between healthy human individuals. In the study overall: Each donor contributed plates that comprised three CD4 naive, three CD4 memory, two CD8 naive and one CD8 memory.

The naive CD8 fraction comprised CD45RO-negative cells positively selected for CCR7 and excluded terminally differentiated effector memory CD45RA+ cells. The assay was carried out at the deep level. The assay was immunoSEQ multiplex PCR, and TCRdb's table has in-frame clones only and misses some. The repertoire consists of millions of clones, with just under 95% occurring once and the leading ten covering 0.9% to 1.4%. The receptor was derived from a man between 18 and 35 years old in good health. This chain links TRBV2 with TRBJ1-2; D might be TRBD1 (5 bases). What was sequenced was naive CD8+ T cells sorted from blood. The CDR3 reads CASSMAGSGYTF. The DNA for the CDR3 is TGTGCCAGCAGTATGGCAGGGAGCGGCTACACCTTC. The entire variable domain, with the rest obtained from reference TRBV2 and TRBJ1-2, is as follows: EPEVTQTPSHQVTQMGQEVILRCVPISNHLYFYWYRQILGQKVEFLVSFYNNEISEKSEIFDDQFSVERPDGSNFTLKIRSTKLEDSAMYFCASSMAGSGYTFGSGTRLTVV.